The text below deals with one TCR beta chain. Sequencing was performed with immunoSEQ multiplex PCR; in TCRdb, only in-frame clones are kept and a portion is missing. This table holds more than 85,000 clones, 70% to 85% found once. This specimen belongs to a study of blood T cell repertoires in COVID-19. Across the whole study: Specimens from acute and convalescent COVID-19 originated in the United States, Italy and Spain.

Trimming stripped 5 bases from V and 4 bases from J, with 11 bases between. The CDR3 is made up of 13 amino acids. Germline V gene lookup returns CDR1 KGHSH and CDR2 LQKENI. The clonotype was recovered from a human donor in a cohort sampled during active COVID-19. The V gene is TRBV18, the J gene TRBJ1-2; tentatively, D is TRBD1 (6 bases). The sequenced sample consisted of peripheral blood. The CDR3 DNA reads TGTGCCAGCTCAGCAGGGGAAGGCTATGGCTACACCTTC. Protein sequence: CASSAGEGYGYTF.